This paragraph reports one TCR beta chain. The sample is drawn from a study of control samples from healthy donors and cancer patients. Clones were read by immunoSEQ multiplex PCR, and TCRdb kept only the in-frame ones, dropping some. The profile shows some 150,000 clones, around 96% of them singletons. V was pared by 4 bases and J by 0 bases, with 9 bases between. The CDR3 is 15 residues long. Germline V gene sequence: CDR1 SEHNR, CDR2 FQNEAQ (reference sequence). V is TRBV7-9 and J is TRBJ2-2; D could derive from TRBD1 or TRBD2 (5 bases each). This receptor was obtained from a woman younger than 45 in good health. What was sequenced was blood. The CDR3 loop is CASSSGRTNTGELFF. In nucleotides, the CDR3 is TGTGCCAGCAGCTCGGGACGTACGAACACCGGGGAGCTGTTTTTT.